A single sample is the source of the 32 T cell receptor beta chains below, sequenced in a study of regulatory T cells in long-lasting Graves disease. Described time point: newly diagnosed GD, antithyroid drugs for less than 3 months. RNA isolated from PBMCs was used to make the TCR library. Investigators prepared the TCR beta libraries by applying iRepertoire HTBI primers and Arm-PCR of CDR3 regions. TCRdb processed the multiplex PCR reads anew with MiXCR; each CDR3 protein has one entry. The sample consists of under 300,000 distinct CDR3 sequences, 15% to 20% of them appearing once. This sample also belongs to another study, concerning T cells in Graves' hyperthyroidism and ophthalmopathy.

The sequenced sample was peripheral blood mononuclear cells (PBMCs), obtained at new diagnosis, from a patient treated with antithyroid drugs. The receptors originated from a woman aged 25 to 39 with Graves disease.

At least ten counts were recorded for this clonotype. The rearrangement joins TRBV29-1 to TRBJ2-7; weak D call: TRBD1 (5 bases). CDR3 length equals 16 residues. V dropped 4 bases and J dropped 0 bases, with 19 bases sitting between them. Germline loops: CDR1 SQVTM, CDR2 ANQGSEA. CDR3: CSVVVYLDKSSYEQYF. In DNA, the CDR3 is TGCAGCGTTGTAGTCTATCTGGACAAGAGCTCCTACGAGCAGTACTTC.

This clonotype was seen at least ten times. The rearrangement links TRBV15 to TRBJ1-5; D call uncertain. Germline-derived CDR1 and CDR2 are LNHNV and YYDKDF (reference sequence). The CDR3 has 15 amino acids. V lost 0 bases to trimming and J lost 1 base, with 7 bases between them. Here the CDR3 reads CATSRESDSNQPQHF. DNA of the CDR3: TGTGCCACCAGCAGAGAGTCCGACAGCAATCAGCCCCAGCATTTT.

This clonotype was seen many times. The chain has TRBV7-9 and TRBJ1-5; the D gene is possibly TRBD1 (6 bases). The CDR3 contains 14 residues. Germline CDR1 reads SEHNR; CDR2 reads FQNEAQ (reference sequence). V gave up 5 bases and J gave up 3 bases, with 11 bases separating them. Here the CDR3 reads CASSQTGINQPQHF. The DNA of the CDR3 is TGTGCCAGCAGCCAAACAGGGATCAATCAGCCCCAGCATTTT.

The sample holds many counts of this clonotype. The V call is TRBV24-1, the J call TRBJ2-3; D might be TRBD1 (6 bases). Germline V lookup: CDR1 KGHDR, CDR2 SFDVKD. The CDR3 runs 13 residues. V lost 2 bases, J lost 5 bases, and 7 bases lay in between. CDR3 bases: TGTGCCACCAGTGATTCAGGGGTAGATACGCAGTATTTT. Protein sequence: CATSDSGVDTQYF.

This clonotype was seen many times. CDR3 DNA: TGTGCCAGCAGTTACGCGGGACAGGGGGCGCGCACTGAAGCTTTCTTT. Protein product: CASSYAGQGARTEAFF. This rearrangement joins TRBV6-5 to TRBJ1-1; 12 nucleotides line up with TRBD1. With V trimmed by 2 bases and J by 4 bases, 5 bases remained unmatched. Germline CDR1 is MNHEY and CDR2 is SVGAGI. The CDR3 extends over 16 amino acids.

This clonotype was found once. A much larger clone differs from this one at a single base, so this may be a read error. The rearrangement joins TRBV6-5 to TRBJ1-1, with D hard to call. Germline assignment: CDR1 MNHEY and CDR2 SVGAGI. Trimming left V 2 bases short and J 0 bases short, with 13 bases between. The CDR3 extends over 16 amino acids. The CDR3 loop reads CASSYLPRNLNTEAFF. CDR3 nucleotides: TGTGCCAGCAGTTACCTCCCCAGGAACCTGAACACTGAAGCTTTCTTT.

Ten or more counts support this clonotype. The V gene is TRBV5-1, the J gene TRBJ2-7; TRBD1 is a possible D gene (6 bases). The CDR3 is 13 residues long. Trimming took off 4 bases at V and 5 bases at J, with 13 bases between the two ends. Germline CDR1 is SGHRS and CDR2 is YFSETQ. CDR3 coding DNA: TGCGCCAGCAGCGGAAACAGGGCCCACGAGCAGTACTTC. Translating gives CASSGNRAHEQYF.

This clonotype was seen repeatedly, ten times or more. The genes are TRBV15 and TRBJ2-1; possibly TRBD1 or TRBD2 for D (6 bases each). Germline V gene sequence: CDR1 LNHNV, CDR2 YYDKDF (reference sequence). The CDR3 loop spans 16 amino acids. Trimming cost V 0 bases and J 3 bases, with 12 bases left between them. The DNA of the CDR3 is TGTGCCACCAGCAGAGATCTGGGGGGCAACTACAATGAGCAGTTCTTC. Translation gives CATSRDLGGNYNEQFF.

This clonotype came up a few times. This sequence joins TRBV25-1 and TRBJ2-1; possible D gene TRBD1, 6 bases. From germline, CDR1 is MGHDK and CDR2 SYGVNS. The CDR3 is 14 amino acids. Trimming cost V 3 bases and J 4 bases, with 10 bases left between them. The CDR3 DNA reads TGTGCCAGCAGTGACAGGGGTGTGTACAATGAGCAGTTCTTC. The encoded protein is CASSDRGVYNEQFF.

This clonotype was detected ten times or more. This rearrangement joins TRBV11-1 to TRBJ2-1; D is undetermined. This CDR3 comprises 13 residues. Trimming cost V 4 bases and J 4 bases, with 8 bases left between them. The germline V gene encodes CDR1 SGHAT and CDR2 FQDESV (reference sequence). CDR3 coding DNA: TGTGCCAGCAGCTGGGGATCATACAATGAGCAGTTCTTC. Translating gives CASSWGSYNEQFF.

This clonotype was seen a few times. The chain is built from TRBV5-4 and TRBJ2-3, with D possibly being TRBD1 or TRBD2 (6 bases each). Germline V gene sequence: CDR1 SGHNT, CDR2 YYREEE (reference sequence). The CDR3 consists of 14 residues. Deletions cut 4 bases from V and 4 bases from J, with 13 bases between. This CDR3 is CASSPRGGSDTQYF. CDR3 DNA sequence: TGTGCCAGCAGCCCCCGAGGGGGGTCAGATACGCAGTATTTT.

This clonotype was found a few times. The junction departs from germline at one end; a sequencing error may be responsible. The rearrangement uses TRBV6-2 or TRBV6-3 and TRBJ1-5, with D hard to call. The germline V gene encodes CDR1 MNHEY and CDR2 SVGEGT. The CDR3 is 13 amino acids. Here the CDR3 reads CASSNYFGQLQHF. The CDR3 nucleotides read TGTGCCAGCAGTAACTACTTTGGGCAGCTCCAGCATTTT.

Of note for this clonotype: One end of the junction varies from germline; a read error may be responsible. The gene calls are TRBV27 and TRBJ1-1, with D possibly being TRBD1 (5 bases). The germline V gene encodes CDR1 MNHEY and CDR2 SMNVEV (reference sequence). There are 16 residues in the CDR3. CDR3 region: CAGSRTPGVLGTEAFF. DNA for the CDR3: TGTGCCGGCAGCAGAACCCCGGGGGTTTTGGGCACTGAAGCTTTCTTT.

This clonotype came up once. The V call is TRBV15, the J call TRBJ1-2; 8 nucleotides line up with TRBD1. Germline CDR1 and CDR2: LNHNV and YYDKDF (reference sequence). The V and J ends lost 5 bases and 7 bases, in that order; junction bases with no gene match: 6. The CDR3 consists of 13 residues. CDR3 coding DNA: TGTGCCACCAGCGGACAGGGATTGATTGGCTACACCTTC. Translated, it gives CATSGQGLIGYTF.

This clonotype was picked up a small number of times. The chain combines TRBV5-8 with TRBJ1-2, with unresolved D. CDR1 SGHTS and CDR2 YDEGEE come from the germline V gene. The CDR3 consists of 14 residues. The germline V and J ends were trimmed by 4 bases and 1 base, with 11 bases remaining between them. The CDR3 here is CASSPFTHNYGYTF. CDR3 nucleotide sequence: TGTGCCAGCAGCCCCTTTACTCATAACTATGGCTACACCTTC.

In nucleotides, the CDR3 is TGTGCCAGCGGAGAGGAACTTAATTCACCCCTCCACTTT. Protein product: CASGEELNSPLHF. This chain joins TRBV6-4 and TRBJ1-6; D not certain. Germline V CDR1 and CDR2: MRHNA, SNTAGT. The length of the CDR3 is 13 residues. Deletions cut 8 bases from V and 6 bases from J, with 11 bases between.

This clonotype was detected many times. The rearrangement uses TRBV18 and TRBJ2-3, with 8 bases lining up with TRBD1. Germline CDR1 reads KGHSH; CDR2 reads LQKENI. V gave up 4 bases and J gave up 0 bases; unmatched junction bases: 3. The CDR3 length is 15 residues. CDR3 sequence (DNA): TGTGCCAGCTCACATGGACAGGGAAGCACAGATACGCAGTATTTT. Its translation is CASSHGQGSTDTQYF.

A word on this clonotype: Just one base apart from a much larger clone, this may be a read error. Since the CDR3 does not end with the conserved phenylalanine or tryptophan, this likely comes from a read error. The CDR3 loop reads CASSLRTGAGNTIYL. In DNA form, the CDR3 reads TGTGCCAGCAGCCTGCGGACAGGCGCTGGAAACACCATATATTTA. The chain combines TRBV7-9 with TRBJ1-3, with TRBD1 matching over 7 bases. Trimming removed 5 bases from V and 2 bases from J; junction bases left unmatched: 6. This CDR3 has 15 residues. CDR1 and CDR2 from the germline V gene are SEHNR and FQNEAQ (reference sequence).

This clonotype was counted many times. The chain couples TRBV4-1 to TRBJ1-1, with D unclear. Germline V gives CDR1 MGHRA, CDR2 YSYEKL. The CDR3 sequence is 15 residues long. The V end lost 5 bases, the J end lost 1 base, and 14 bases lay between the germline ends. The CDR3 nucleotides are TGCGCCAGCAGCGGTACAGCGACGGAGAACACTGAAGCTTTCTTT. Translated, it gives CASSGTATENTEAFF.

The chain combines TRBV18 with TRBJ2-2; 9 bases line up with TRBD1. This CDR3 spans 17 amino acids. With V trimmed by 0 bases and J by 4 bases, 6 bases remained unmatched. CDR1 and CDR2 from the germline V gene are KGHSH and LQKENI. The CDR3 region is CASSPPPGTGTTGELFF. CDR3 nucleotides: TGTGCCAGCTCACCACCTCCCGGGACAGGGACCACCGGGGAGCTGTTTTTT.

This clonotype has ten or more counts. The chain has TRBV7-2 and TRBJ2-7; TRBD1 matches 8 bases. Germline-derived CDR1 and CDR2 are SGHTA and FQGNSA. V was pared by 5 bases and J by 0 bases, with 3 bases of the junction left unmatched. This CDR3 comprises 14 residues. The CDR3 reads CASSAGGLSYEQYF. The CDR3 DNA reads as TGTGCCAGCAGCGCAGGGGGCCTCTCCTACGAGCAGTACTTC.

This clonotype was seen at least ten times. The rearrangement joins TRBV20-1 to TRBJ1-2; 10 positions match TRBD1. V shed 6 bases and J 5 bases; nucleotides not matched to a gene: 9. In germline, CDR1 is DFQATT, CDR2 SNEGSKA (reference sequence). This CDR3 is built from 14 residues. In nucleotides, the CDR3 is TGCAGTGCCCCCTTCCGGGACAGGGGTTATGGCTACACCTTC. This codes for CSAPFRDRGYGYTF.

Many counts were recorded for this clonotype. The V gene is TRBV12-3 or TRBV12-4, the J gene TRBJ2-7; the D is unclear. The CDR3 is 14 amino acids. V lost 6 bases and J 1 base, leaving 13 bases between the germline ends. For the CDR3, the DNA is TGTGCCAGCAGCCCTGGTGCGGTTTCCTACGAGCAGTACTTC. Encoded protein: CASSPGAVSYEQYF.

This clonotype was counted a single time. This chain joins TRBV11-3 and TRBJ2-2; TRBD2 agrees at 12 bases. V dropped 4 bases and J dropped 1; count of bases not matched to a gene: 4. The CDR3 runs to 17 residues. CDR1 SGHNT and CDR2 YENEEA come from the germline V gene. The CDR3 loop reads CASSSSGLAGNTGELFF. The DNA for the CDR3 is TGTGCCAGCAGCTCATCGGGACTAGCGGGGAACACCGGGGAGCTGTTTTTT. The whole variable domain, filled in from reference TRBV11-3 and TRBJ2-2, reads EAGVVQSPRYKIIEKKQPVAFWCNPISGHNTLYWYLQNLGQGPELLIRYENEEAVDDSQLPKDRFSAERLKGVDSTLKIQPAELGDSAVYLCASSSSGLAGNTGELFFGEGSRLTVL.

As regards this clonotype: This may come from a read error, since a much larger clone is one base off. The chain is built from TRBV13 and TRBJ1-2; D is unresolved. The CDR3 contains 11 residues. Trimming pared 5 bases from V and 6 bases from J, leaving 7 bases between. Germline V CDR1 and CDR2: PRHDT, FYEKMQ (reference sequence). This chain's CDR3 is CASSQRDGYTF. The CDR3 DNA reads TGTGCCAGCAGCCAAAGGGATGGCTACACCTTC.

In this sample, this clonotype turned up many times. The chain carries TRBV29-1 and TRBJ1-1, with 7 bases identical to TRBD1. The CDR3 has 13 amino acids. With 5 bases clipped from V and 1 base from J, the junction kept 4 bases outside the gene matches. The germline V gene encodes CDR1 SQVTM and CDR2 ANQGSEA. The CDR3: CSVRTGPNTEAFF. The CDR3 region has the DNA TGCAGCGTTCGGACAGGACCGAACACTGAAGCTTTCTTT.

The chain links TRBV29-1 to TRBJ2-3; D is undetermined. In germline, CDR1 is SQVTM, CDR2 ANQGSEA. The CDR3 consists of 12 residues. Trimming left V 3 bases short and J 4 bases short, with 8 bases between. The CDR3 DNA sequence: TGCAGCGTTGAGGAGAGCGCAGATACGCAGTATTTT. It yields the protein CSVEESADTQYF.

This clonotype was found many times. This chain joins TRBV2 and TRBJ2-3; no definite D call. The CDR3 has 16 amino acids. Between the trimmed V and J ends, which lost 3 bases and 0 bases, there was a span of 13 bases. The germline CDR1 and CDR2 sequences are SNHLY and FYNNEI. In DNA form, the CDR3 reads TGTGCCAGCAGTGACCCGACTTATACTAGCACAGATACGCAGTATTTT. Translating gives CASSDPTYTSTDTQYF.

CDR3 nucleotides: TGCGCCAGCAGCTCGGCAGGGACAGGGTCATACAATGAGCAGTTCTTC. It specifies CASSSAGTGSYNEQFF. The V gene is TRBV5-1, the J gene TRBJ2-1; 9 bases agree with TRBD1. The CDR3 totals 16 residues. Germline-derived CDR1 and CDR2 are SGHRS and YFSETQ. V was clipped by 3 bases and J by 4 bases; unmatched bases: 8.

This clonotype was observed a handful of times. This likely came from a read error, as a far larger clone is one base away. V is TRBV7-2 and J is TRBJ2-7; TRBD2 is a possible D gene (6 bases). This CDR3 is 15 amino acids long. Germline-derived CDR1 and CDR2 are SGHTA and FQGNSA. The germline V and J ends were trimmed by 4 bases and 7 bases, with 20 bases remaining between them. The CDR3 reads CASSSYRGSYNEQYF. DNA of the CDR3: TGTGCCAGCAGCTCATACCGGGGGTCCTACAATGAGCAGTACTTC. The variable domain in full, completed from reference TRBV7-2 and TRBJ2-7, reads GAGVSQSPSNKVTEKGKDVELRCDPISGHTALYWYRQSLGQGLEFLIYFQGNSAPDKSGLPSDRFSAERTGGSVSTLTIQRTQQEDSAVYLCASSSYRGSYNEQYFGPGTRLTVT.

This clonotype was observed many times. The rearrangement joins TRBV12-3 or TRBV12-4 to TRBJ1-2; weak D call: TRBD1 (5 bases). V shed 6 bases and J shed 5 bases, with 10 bases lying between them. This CDR3 has 12 amino acids. The CDR3 DNA is TGTGCCAGCAGGGGGACGGAATATGGCTACACCTTC. This gives the protein CASRGTEYGYTF.

This clonotype was observed at least ten times. The gene calls are TRBV10-3 and TRBJ1-3; no definite D call. The V end lost 7 bases, the J end lost 2 bases, and 15 bases lay between the germline ends. Germline CDR1 ENHRY, CDR2 SYGVKD. CDR3 length equals 15 residues. The DNA for the CDR3 is TGTGCCATCACCCGACTTAAAGTTCCTGGAAACACCATATATTTT. Translated, it gives CAITRLKVPGNTIYF.